The rows below give T cell receptor beta chains drawn from one sample of a study of beta chain features in type 1 diabetes. The protocol was immunoSEQ multiplex PCR, while the TCRdb copy is restricted to in-frame clones and leaves out a portion. The profile shows roughly 180,000 clones, almost 8% of them singletons. The sequenced sample was central memory CD4+ T cells from blood. The receptor set was obtained from a man younger than 35 with type 1 diabetes. Both conserved end residues are part of each CDR3. D genes are given only for firm matches. A row's size may be missing; if present it is once, few, many or a size class.

clone size: few; J gene: TRBJ1-2; V gene: TRBV7-2; CDR3 length: 14; D gene: NA; CDR3 protein: CASSPITGSYGYTF; CDR3 DNA: TGTGCCAGCAGCCCTATCACAGGGTCCTACGGCTACACCTTC
clone size: few; J gene: TRBJ2-3; V gene: TRBV5-4; CDR3 length: 16; D gene: TRBD2; CDR3 protein: CASSLYGGGSTDTQYF; CDR3 DNA: TGTGCCAGCAGCTTGTACGGGGGGGGTAGCACAGATACGCAGTATTTT
clone size: few; J gene: TRBJ2-3; V gene: TRBV6-5; CDR3 length: 13; D gene: NA; CDR3 protein: CASSPGGTDTQYF; CDR3 DNA: TGTGCCAGCAGTCCAGGGGGGACAGATACGCAGTATTTT
clone size: few; J gene: TRBJ2-5; V gene: TRBV29-1; CDR3 length: 13; D gene: NA; CDR3 protein: CSVERDSQETQYF; CDR3 DNA: TGCAGCGTTGAACGCGACAGCCAAGAGACCCAGTACTTC
clone size: few; J gene: TRBJ1-1; V gene: TRBV7-2; CDR3 length: 13; D gene: NA; CDR3 protein: CASSFDPDTEAFF; CDR3 DNA: TGTGCCAGCAGCTTCGATCCGGACACTGAAGCTTTCTTT
clone size: few; J gene: TRBJ1-2; V gene: TRBV19; CDR3 length: 13; D gene: NA; CDR3 protein: CASSIGRDLGYTF; CDR3 DNA: TGTGCCAGTAGTATCGGCAGGGATCTTGGCTACACCTTC
clone size: NA; J gene: TRBJ1-2; V gene: TRBV28; CDR3 length: 15; D gene: NA; CDR3 protein: CASRTARRGVYGYTF; CDR3 DNA: TGTGCCAGCAGAACGGCGAGGAGGGGCGTCTATGGCTACACCTTC
clone size: NA; J gene: TRBJ1-2; V gene: TRBV29-1; CDR3 length: 13; D gene: NA; CDR3 protein: CSVLPQGNYGYTF; CDR3 DNA: TGCAGCGTCCTCCCCCAGGGAAACTATGGCTACACCTTC
clone size: few; J gene: TRBJ2-2; V gene: TRBV30; CDR3 length: 15; D gene: TRBD2; CDR3 protein: CAWSDGLAGVGELFF; CDR3 DNA: TGTGCCTGGAGCGATGGACTAGCGGGAGTCGGGGAGCTGTTTTTT
clone size: NA; J gene: TRBJ2-5; V gene: TRBV25-1; CDR3 length: 15; D gene: NA; CDR3 protein: CASSGLGTQAGTQYF; CDR3 DNA: TGTGCCAGCAGTGGGCTCGGGACTCAAGCCGGGACCCAGTACTTC
clone size: NA; J gene: TRBJ2-1; V gene: TRBV6-5; CDR3 length: 13; D gene: NA; CDR3 protein: CASRPLAESGQFF; CDR3 DNA: TGTGCCAGCAGGCCACTCGCCGAATCAGGGCAGTTCTTC
clone size: NA; J gene: TRBJ2-7; V gene: TRBV28; CDR3 length: 12; D gene: TRBD1; CDR3 protein: CAIGQGWDEQYF; CDR3 DNA: TGTGCCATTGGACAGGGGTGGGACGAGCAGTACTTC
clone size: few; J gene: TRBJ1-1; V gene: TRBV5-4; CDR3 length: 15; D gene: TRBD1; CDR3 protein: CASSWGQGARTEAFF; CDR3 DNA: TGTGCCAGCAGCTGGGGACAGGGGGCGCGGACTGAAGCTTTCTTT
clone size: NA; J gene: TRBJ1-5; V gene: TRBV30; CDR3 length: 14; D gene: NA; CDR3 protein: CAWSVINSNQPQHF; CDR3 DNA: TGTGCCTGGAGTGTTATTAATAGCAATCAGCCCCAGCATTTT
clone size: few; J gene: TRBJ2-3; V gene: TRBV1; CDR3 length: 16; D gene: NA; CDR3 protein: CTSSQPSGRAGDTQYF; CDR3 DNA: TGCACCAGCAGCCAGCCTAGCGGGAGGGCCGGAGATACGCAGTATTTT
clone size: NA; J gene: TRBJ2-1; V gene: TRBV4-1; CDR3 length: 18; D gene: TRBD2; CDR3 protein: CASSQHQSGLAGVNEQFF; CDR3 DNA: TGCGCCAGCAGCCAACACCAATCGGGACTAGCGGGCGTAAATGAGCAGTTCTTC
clone size: few; J gene: TRBJ1-2; V gene: TRBV5-6; CDR3 length: 19; D gene: TRBD1; CDR3 protein: CASSLSLRQGGNNNYGYTF; CDR3 DNA: TGTGCCAGCAGCTTATCTCTCCGTCAGGGGGGCAATAATAACTATGGCTACACCTTC
clone size: few; J gene: TRBJ2-5; V gene: TRBV5-4; CDR3 length: 11; D gene: NA; CDR3 protein: CASSSRETQYF; CDR3 DNA: TGTGCCAGCAGCTCCCGAGAGACCCAGTACTTC
clone size: NA; J gene: TRBJ1-2; V gene: TRBV6-1; CDR3 length: 14; D gene: NA; CDR3 protein: CASGQDKAPYGYTF; CDR3 DNA: TGTGCCAGCGGACAAGACAAAGCTCCTTATGGCTACACCTTC
clone size: few; J gene: TRBJ2-3; V gene: TRBV5-1; CDR3 length: 12; D gene: NA; CDR3 protein: CASSRGTDTQYF; CDR3 DNA: TGCGCCAGCAGCCGGGGGACAGATACGCAGTATTTT
clone size: NA; J gene: TRBJ2-3; V gene: TRBV6-6; CDR3 length: 14; D gene: NA; CDR3 protein: CASSSAGSTDTQYF; CDR3 DNA: TGTGCCAGCAGTTCCGCAGGTAGCACAGATACGCAGTATTTT
clone size: few; J gene: TRBJ1-2; V gene: TRBV18; CDR3 length: 13; D gene: NA; CDR3 protein: CASSTQGDYGYTF; CDR3 DNA: TGTGCCAGCTCGACACAGGGAGACTATGGCTACACCTTC
clone size: few; J gene: TRBJ2-1; V gene: TRBV21-1; CDR3 length: 16; D gene: NA; CDR3 protein: CASSRGTSGSTYEQFF; CDR3 DNA: TGTGCCAGCAGCAGAGGGACTAGCGGGAGTACCTATGAGCAGTTCTTC
clone size: few; J gene: TRBJ2-3; V gene: TRBV6-5; CDR3 length: 13; D gene: TRBD2; CDR3 protein: CASRLAGGDTQYF; CDR3 DNA: TGTGCCAGCAGGCTAGCGGGAGGAGATACGCAGTATTTT
clone size: few; J gene: TRBJ2-5; V gene: TRBV5-4; CDR3 length: 18; D gene: TRBD2; CDR3 protein: CASSLMTSGGALQETQYF; CDR3 DNA: TGTGCCAGCAGCTTGATGACTAGCGGGGGGGCTCTTCAAGAGACCCAGTACTTC
clone size: few; J gene: TRBJ2-5; V gene: TRBV4-3; CDR3 length: 16; D gene: NA; CDR3 protein: CASSQDPGGHGETQYF; CDR3 DNA: TGCGCCAGCAGCCAAGATCCAGGGGGGCACGGAGAGACCCAGTACTTC
clone size: NA; J gene: TRBJ2-1; V gene: TRBV29-1; CDR3 length: 14; D gene: NA; CDR3 protein: CSVAKRALNNEQFF; CDR3 DNA: TGCAGCGTTGCCAAGCGGGCCCTAAACAATGAGCAGTTCTTC
clone size: few; J gene: TRBJ2-1; V gene: TRBV5-1; CDR3 length: 16; D gene: NA; CDR3 protein: CASSLWPDSNYNEQFF; CDR3 DNA: TGCGCCAGCAGCTTGTGGCCCGACAGTAACTACAATGAGCAGTTCTTC
clone size: few; J gene: TRBJ1-2; V gene: TRBV30; CDR3 length: 14; D gene: NA; CDR3 protein: CAWSPIDSSYGYTF; CDR3 DNA: TGTGCCTGGAGTCCCATAGATTCTAGCTATGGCTACACCTTC
clone size: NA; J gene: TRBJ2-7; V gene: TRBV6-6; CDR3 length: 13; D gene: NA; CDR3 protein: CASSYSPSYEQYF; CDR3 DNA: TGTGCCAGCAGTTACTCTCCGAGCTACGAGCAGTACTTC
clone size: few; J gene: TRBJ1-2; V gene: TRBV6-5; CDR3 length: 15; D gene: TRBD1; CDR3 protein: CASSAWTGISYGYTF; CDR3 DNA: TGTGCCAGCAGTGCCTGGACAGGTATAAGCTATGGCTACACCTTC
clone size: NA; J gene: TRBJ1-1; V gene: TRBV15; CDR3 length: 12; D gene: NA; CDR3 protein: CATSRGGGEAFF; CDR3 DNA: TGTGCCACCAGCAGAGGCGGGGGGGAAGCTTTCTTT
clone size: NA; J gene: TRBJ2-7; V gene: TRBV29-1; CDR3 length: 15; D gene: TRBD1; CDR3 protein: CSVSPTGDFTYEQYF; CDR3 DNA: TGCAGCGTCTCCCCGACAGGGGATTTCACCTACGAGCAGTACTTC
clone size: NA; J gene: TRBJ1-5; V gene: TRBV9; CDR3 length: 15; D gene: NA; CDR3 protein: CASSAGGNDGQPQHF; CDR3 DNA: TGTGCCAGCAGCGCCGGGGGGAATGACGGTCAGCCCCAGCATTTT
clone size: NA; J gene: TRBJ1-2; V gene: TRBV25-1; CDR3 length: 12; D gene: TRBD1; CDR3 protein: CASQDRVYGYTF; CDR3 DNA: TGTGCCAGCCAGGACAGGGTCTATGGCTACACCTTC
clone size: NA; J gene: TRBJ1-5; V gene: TRBV6-5; CDR3 length: 13; D gene: NA; CDR3 protein: CASSRSRGQPQHF; CDR3 DNA: TGTGCCAGCAGCCGATCAAGAGGTCAGCCCCAGCATTTT
clone size: NA; J gene: TRBJ2-1; V gene: TRBV4-2; CDR3 length: 16; D gene: TRBD2; CDR3 protein: CASSQETSGKYNEQFF; CDR3 DNA: TGTGCCAGCAGCCAAGAAACTAGCGGGAAGTACAATGAGCAGTTCTTC
clone size: few; J gene: TRBJ2-2; V gene: TRBV9; CDR3 length: 14; D gene: TRBD1; CDR3 protein: CASSARQGTGELFF; CDR3 DNA: TGTGCCAGCAGCGCGAGACAGGGGACCGGGGAGCTGTTTTTT
clone size: NA; J gene: TRBJ2-4; V gene: TRBV4-3; CDR3 length: 16; D gene: NA; CDR3 protein: CASSHTDRLAKNIQYF; CDR3 DNA: TGCGCCAGCAGCCACACCGACAGGCTAGCCAAAAACATTCAGTACTTC
clone size: few; J gene: TRBJ2-7; V gene: TRBV11-2; CDR3 length: 14; D gene: NA; CDR3 protein: CASSSRSGQYEQYF; CDR3 DNA: TGTGCCAGCAGCTCCAGGTCCGGACAATACGAGCAGTACTTC
clone size: few; J gene: TRBJ2-5; V gene: TRBV5-1; CDR3 length: 15; D gene: TRBD1; CDR3 protein: CASSLIGGGGETQYF; CDR3 DNA: TGCGCCAGCAGCTTGATAGGGGGCGGAGGAGAGACCCAGTACTTC
clone size: few; J gene: TRBJ1-3; V gene: TRBV5-4; CDR3 length: 12; D gene: NA; CDR3 protein: CASSSGGNTIYF; CDR3 DNA: TGTGCCAGCAGCTCAGGGGGAAACACCATATATTTT
clone size: few; J gene: TRBJ1-5; V gene: TRBV7-2; CDR3 length: 16; D gene: TRBD1; CDR3 protein: CASSPGTDRVNQPQHF; CDR3 DNA: TGTGCCAGCAGCCCAGGGACAGATCGCGTCAATCAGCCCCAGCATTTT
clone size: few; J gene: TRBJ2-5; V gene: TRBV7-9; CDR3 length: 13; D gene: NA; CDR3 protein: CASSRERGETQYF; CDR3 DNA: TGTGCCAGCAGCAGGGAACGGGGAGAGACCCAGTACTTC
clone size: few; J gene: TRBJ1-5; V gene: TRBV7-2; CDR3 length: 13; D gene: NA; CDR3 protein: CASSSGRRQPQHF; CDR3 DNA: TGTGCCAGCAGCTCCGGGAGGCGGCAGCCCCAGCATTTT
clone size: few; J gene: TRBJ2-1; V gene: TRBV27; CDR3 length: 14; D gene: TRBD2; CDR3 protein: CASSLELADNEQFF; CDR3 DNA: TGTGCCAGCAGTTTGGAACTAGCGGACAATGAGCAGTTCTTC
clone size: few; J gene: TRBJ1-2; V gene: TRBV7-9; CDR3 length: 15; D gene: NA; CDR3 protein: CASSIRRGGSYGYTF; CDR3 DNA: TGTGCCAGCAGTATTAGGAGGGGTGGCTCTTATGGCTACACCTTC
clone size: NA; J gene: TRBJ2-1; V gene: TRBV20-1; CDR3 length: 10; D gene: NA; CDR3 protein: CSAAKNEQFF; CDR3 DNA: TGCAGTGCGGCAAAAAATGAGCAGTTCTTC
clone size: NA; J gene: TRBJ1-2; V gene: TRBV5-4; CDR3 length: 12; D gene: NA; CDR3 protein: CASSLDRAVDTF; CDR3 DNA: TGTGCCAGCAGCTTGGACAGGGCGGTTGACACCTTC
clone size: NA; J gene: TRBJ2-6; V gene: TRBV13; CDR3 length: 15; D gene: NA; CDR3 protein: CASTLGGNGANVLTF; CDR3 DNA: TGTGCCAGCACCCTCGGGGGAAATGGGGCCAACGTCCTGACTTTC
clone size: NA; J gene: TRBJ2-3; V gene: TRBV5-6; CDR3 length: 14; D gene: NA; CDR3 protein: CASSFGTSTDTQYF; CDR3 DNA: TGTGCCAGCAGCTTCGGGACTAGCACAGATACGCAGTATTTT
clone size: NA; J gene: TRBJ2-7; V gene: TRBV5-1; CDR3 length: 15; D gene: NA; CDR3 protein: CASSLVAGDSYEQYF; CDR3 DNA: TGCGCCAGCAGCTTGGTAGCAGGGGACTCCTACGAGCAGTACTTC
clone size: NA; J gene: TRBJ1-2; V gene: TRBV6-5; CDR3 length: 13; D gene: TRBD1; CDR3 protein: CASSPTGGYGYTF; CDR3 DNA: TGTGCCAGCAGTCCGACAGGGGGCTATGGCTACACCTTC
clone size: NA; J gene: TRBJ2-3; V gene: TRBV2; CDR3 length: 10; D gene: TRBD2; CDR3 protein: CASGGGTQYF; CDR3 DNA: TGTGCCAGCGGCGGGGGTACGCAGTATTTT
clone size: few; J gene: TRBJ2-3; V gene: TRBV9; CDR3 length: 16; D gene: TRBD2; CDR3 protein: CASSVEAGGLGNTQYF; CDR3 DNA: TGTGCCAGCAGCGTAGAGGCGGGGGGCTTAGGGAATACGCAGTATTTT